This T cell receptor beta chain was found in a study of cytomegalovirus exposure and HLA in healthy donors. Study summary: Genetic ancestry analysis placed approximately 80% of the 300 to 400 donors that were genotyped in the Caucasian-associated cluster.

In the PCR, 60 Vbeta and 13 Jbeta primers were used. Clones were sequenced by immunoSEQ multiplex PCR, and TCRdb holds only the in-frame ones, with some missing. This repertoire shows about 170,000 clones, roughly 80% found once; its top ten account for about 2.4%. This CDR3 has 18 residues. Germline V gives CDR1 SGHDT, CDR2 YYEEEE. V shed 0 bases and J 1 base; nucleotides not matched to a gene: 9. Study-level findings and limits: Apparent HLA restriction characterized most CMV-associated TCR beta chains in a later analysis. TCR association rates varied by HLA locus in a later analysis, with DRB1 highest and HLA-C lowest.

Notes on this clone: Its target is not known.

The clonotype comes from a male donor in good health and CMV-seronegative. The chain has TRBV5-6 and TRBJ2-2; 7 nucleotides match TRBD1. Sequenced sample: PBMCs. This chain's CDR3 is CASSLGQGMPQNTGELFF. For the CDR3, the DNA is TGTGCCAGCAGCTTGGGACAGGGAATGCCTCAGAACACCGGGGAGCTGTTTTTT.